These T cell receptor beta chains were read from a single sample in a study of a mutant IDH1 vaccine in newly diagnosed glioma. No antigens are known for them. The assay was immunoSEQ multiplex PCR, and TCRdb's table has in-frame clones only and misses some. The sample lists around 50,000 clones, around 89% occurring once. This specimen was PBMCs, taken from a glioma patient whose treatment included an IDH1 peptide vaccine. The receptor source for this set is a middle-aged woman with glioma. Both conserved end residues are part of each CDR3. Each record gives: clone size, D gene, V gene, J gene, CDR3 protein, CDR3 DNA. A D gene is named only where the DNA matches it firmly. Rows may omit the clone size; those that give it use once, few, many or a size class.

clone size: few; D gene: .; V gene: TRBV7-9; J gene: TRBJ1-1; CDR3 protein: CASSLKGIMNTEAFF; CDR3 DNA: TGTGCCAGCAGCTTAAAGGGGATTATGAACACTGAAGCTTTCTTT
clone size: .; D gene: TRBD1; V gene: TRBV11-2; J gene: TRBJ2-5; CDR3 protein: CASSLVGTGGGGETQYF; CDR3 DNA: TGTGCCAGCAGCTTAGTAGGGACAGGGGGCGGCGGGGAGACCCAGTACTTC
clone size: .; D gene: TRBD2; V gene: TRBV9; J gene: TRBJ2-5; CDR3 protein: CASSVGIAGLQETQYF; CDR3 DNA: TGTGCCAGCAGCGTAGGAATAGCGGGGCTCCAAGAGACCCAGTACTTC
clone size: .; D gene: .; V gene: TRBV4-1; J gene: TRBJ1-2; CDR3 protein: CASSQEGTYGYTF; CDR3 DNA: TGCGCCAGCAGCCAAGAAGGGACCTATGGCTACACCTTC
clone size: .; D gene: .; V gene: TRBV30; J gene: TRBJ2-1; CDR3 protein: CAWSGGYNEQFF; CDR3 DNA: TGTGCCTGGAGTGGGGGTTACAATGAGCAGTTCTTC
clone size: .; D gene: .; V gene: TRBV15; J gene: TRBJ1-5; CDR3 protein: CATSTEGGWNQPQHF; CDR3 DNA: TGTGCCACCAGCACCGAGGGGGGGTGGAATCAGCCCCAGCATTTT
clone size: .; D gene: .; V gene: TRBV4-2; J gene: TRBJ1-2; CDR3 protein: CASSQDQGGYGYTF; CDR3 DNA: TGTGCCAGCAGCCAAGATCAAGGAGGCTATGGCTACACCTTC
clone size: once; D gene: TRBD2; V gene: TRBV10-3; J gene: TRBJ2-3; CDR3 protein: CAISEWTSGTDTQYF; CDR3 DNA: TGTGCCATCAGTGAATGGACTAGCGGCACAGATACGCAGTATTTT
clone size: once; D gene: TRBD1; V gene: TRBV13; J gene: TRBJ2-7; CDR3 protein: CASSPRDSTYEQYF; CDR3 DNA: TGTGCCAGCAGCCCCAGGGACAGCACCTACGAGCAGTACTTC
clone size: .; D gene: TRBD1; V gene: TRBV18; J gene: TRBJ2-2; CDR3 protein: CASSPLGTGGELFF; CDR3 DNA: TGTGCCAGCTCACCACTTGGGACAGGCGGGGAGCTGTTTTTT
clone size: .; D gene: TRBD1; V gene: TRBV4-1; J gene: TRBJ1-5; CDR3 protein: CASSPNEGAPDQPQHF; CDR3 DNA: TGCGCCAGCAGCCCGAATGAGGGGGCACCCGATCAGCCCCAGCATTTT
clone size: .; D gene: .; V gene: TRBV7-9; J gene: TRBJ1-2; CDR3 protein: CASNPPGTGNYGYTF; CDR3 DNA: TGTGCCAGCAACCCACCTGGAACAGGGAACTATGGCTACACCTTC
clone size: .; D gene: TRBD2; V gene: TRBV5-5; J gene: TRBJ2-7; CDR3 protein: CASSVLAGGRQEQYF; CDR3 DNA: TGTGCCAGCAGCGTCCTAGCGGGGGGGCGTCAAGAGCAGTACTTC
clone size: .; D gene: TRBD1; V gene: TRBV5-4; J gene: TRBJ1-1; CDR3 protein: CASSLGPRDRGAHTEAFF; CDR3 DNA: TGTGCCAGCAGCTTGGGACCCCGGGACAGGGGTGCCCACACTGAAGCTTTCTTT
clone size: .; D gene: .; V gene: TRBV28; J gene: TRBJ1-5; CDR3 protein: CASSKSGGNQPQHF; CDR3 DNA: TGTGCCAGCAGTAAATCGGGCGGCAATCAGCCCCAGCATTTT
clone size: .; D gene: TRBD1; V gene: TRBV6-6; J gene: TRBJ1-5; CDR3 protein: CASSYRTGRNQPQHF; CDR3 DNA: TGTGCCAGCAGTTATCGGACAGGGCGAAATCAGCCCCAGCATTTT
clone size: .; D gene: .; V gene: TRBV4-3; J gene: TRBJ2-3; CDR3 protein: CASSQDFRGSTDTQYF; CDR3 DNA: TGCGCCAGCAGCCAAGATTTTAGGGGGAGCACAGATACGCAGTATTTT
clone size: .; D gene: .; V gene: TRBV7-6; J gene: TRBJ2-5; CDR3 protein: CASRPSPGQETQYF; CDR3 DNA: TGTGCCAGCAGGCCGTCCCCTGGACAAGAGACCCAGTACTTC
clone size: .; D gene: .; V gene: TRBV15; J gene: TRBJ1-5; CDR3 protein: CATSSGGAFNQPQHF; CDR3 DNA: TGTGCCACCAGCTCCGGGGGGGCGTTCAATCAGCCCCAGCATTTT
clone size: .; D gene: TRBD2; V gene: TRBV7-2; J gene: TRBJ2-5; CDR3 protein: CASSLSGGQGETQYF; CDR3 DNA: TGTGCCAGCAGCTTATCGGGGGGGCAGGGAGAGACCCAGTACTTC
clone size: .; D gene: TRBD1; V gene: TRBV6-5; J gene: TRBJ2-7; CDR3 protein: CASSNRGMPYEQYF; CDR3 DNA: TGTGCCAGCAGTAACAGGGGAATGCCCTACGAGCAGTACTTC
clone size: .; D gene: .; V gene: TRBV10-1; J gene: TRBJ1-2; CDR3 protein: CASSESVQGRISF; CDR3 DNA: TGCGCCAGCAGTGAGTCAGTCCAGGGCCGTATATCCTTC
clone size: .; D gene: .; V gene: TRBV5-4; J gene: TRBJ2-1; CDR3 protein: CASSQTNDNFEQFF; CDR3 DNA: TGTGCCAGCAGCCAAACTAACGATAACTTTGAGCAGTTCTTC
clone size: .; D gene: .; V gene: TRBV27; J gene: TRBJ2-3; CDR3 protein: CASSLTSSTDTQYF; CDR3 DNA: TGTGCCAGCAGTTTAACCAGTAGCACAGATACGCAGTATTTT
clone size: .; D gene: TRBD1; V gene: TRBV7-6; J gene: TRBJ2-2; CDR3 protein: CASSRGRGMAGELFF; CDR3 DNA: TGTGCCAGCAGCAGGGGCAGGGGGATGGCCGGGGAGCTGTTTTTT
clone size: .; D gene: TRBD2; V gene: TRBV4-3; J gene: TRBJ2-1; CDR3 protein: CASSPKRGSSYNEQFF; CDR3 DNA: TGCGCCAGCAGCCCAAAGCGGGGGAGCTCCTACAATGAGCAGTTCTTC
clone size: .; D gene: .; V gene: TRBV2; J gene: TRBJ2-7; CDR3 protein: CASSYDSEQYF; CDR3 DNA: TGTGCCAGCAGTTATGACAGCGAGCAGTACTTC
clone size: .; D gene: TRBD1; V gene: TRBV18; J gene: TRBJ2-4; CDR3 protein: CASSPPGQGLAKNIQYF; CDR3 DNA: TGTGCCAGCTCACCACCGGGACAGGGATTAGCCAAAAACATTCAGTACTTC
clone size: .; D gene: .; V gene: TRBV7-9; J gene: TRBJ2-3; CDR3 protein: CASSLMEVDTQYF; CDR3 DNA: TGTGCCAGCAGCTTAATGGAGGTAGATACGCAGTATTTT
clone size: .; D gene: TRBD2; V gene: TRBV19; J gene: TRBJ2-5; CDR3 protein: CASSMGGVETQYF; CDR3 DNA: TGTGCCAGTAGTATGGGGGGGGTGGAGACCCAGTACTTC
clone size: .; D gene: TRBD2; V gene: TRBV29-1; J gene: TRBJ2-3; CDR3 protein: CSVALAGGIDTQYF; CDR3 DNA: TGCAGCGTTGCGCTAGCGGGAGGGATCGATACGCAGTATTTT
clone size: .; D gene: .; V gene: TRBV30; J gene: TRBJ1-4; CDR3 protein: CAWGFRTVNEKLFF; CDR3 DNA: TGTGCCTGGGGGTTCAGGACAGTTAATGAAAAACTGTTTTTT
clone size: .; D gene: .; V gene: TRBV6-1; J gene: TRBJ1-5; CDR3 protein: CASCWAGSNQPQHF; CDR3 DNA: TGTGCCAGTTGCTGGGCAGGGAGTAATCAGCCCCAGCATTTT
clone size: .; D gene: TRBD1; V gene: TRBV7-9; J gene: TRBJ1-1; CDR3 protein: CASSPRDRGFAFF; CDR3 DNA: TGTGCCAGCAGCCCCCGGGACAGGGGTTTTGCTTTCTTT
clone size: .; D gene: .; V gene: TRBV7-8; J gene: TRBJ2-7; CDR3 protein: CASSFGRANYEQYF; CDR3 DNA: TGTGCCAGCAGCTTTGGGCGGGCCAACTACGAGCAGTACTTC
clone size: .; D gene: .; V gene: TRBV4-3; J gene: TRBJ1-1; CDR3 protein: CASSRSGGSTEAFF; CDR3 DNA: TGCGCCAGCAGCCGCTCCGGGGGATCCACTGAAGCTTTCTTT
clone size: once; D gene: TRBD1; V gene: TRBV6-1; J gene: TRBJ2-7; CDR3 protein: CASSEAGQGYEQYF; CDR3 DNA: TGTGCCAGCAGTGAAGCAGGACAGGGTTACGAGCAGTACTTC
clone size: .; D gene: TRBD1; V gene: TRBV2; J gene: TRBJ1-1; CDR3 protein: CASRRQGAFTEAFF; CDR3 DNA: TGTGCCAGCAGGCGACAGGGGGCTTTCACTGAAGCTTTCTTT
clone size: .; D gene: .; V gene: TRBV6-1; J gene: TRBJ1-2; CDR3 protein: CASSEARQGGYGYTF; CDR3 DNA: TGTGCCAGCAGTGAAGCAAGGCAGGGTGGCTATGGCTACACCTTC
clone size: .; D gene: .; V gene: TRBV6-5; J gene: TRBJ2-3; CDR3 protein: CASTPRDRGDTQYF; CDR3 DNA: TGTGCCAGCACTCCCCGGGACCGTGGAGATACGCAGTATTTT